This T cell receptor (beta chain) was sequenced for a study of T cells in Graves' hyperthyroidism and ophthalmopathy. The overall study: Peripheral blood samples were taken at initial diagnosis, prior to any treatment.

Amplification of TCR beta CDR3 regions used RNA as the template. First-round RT-PCR with HTBI primers amplified the TCR CDR3 region. TCRdb redid the calling of the multiplex PCR reads with MiXCR, one entry per CDR3 protein. The sample includes fewer than 450,000 distinct CDR3 sequences, 17% of them seen just once. The study's findings and limits: Clonotypes that were expanded in thyroid above 0.001 mostly appeared in blood too.

As concerns this clonotype: The antigen is undetermined.

This CDR3 has 15 amino acids. The junction had 6 bases not matched to a gene; V was cut back by 3 bases and J by 6 bases. CDR1 and CDR2 (germline): LGHNA, YNFKEQ. Sequenced sample: blood. The chain combines TRBV4-2 with TRBJ1-1, with 11 bases matching TRBD1. The TCR was taken from a woman aged 25 to 39 with Graves' hyperthyroidism that later progressed to Graves' ophthalmopathy. CDR3 sequence (DNA): TGTGCCAGCAGCCAGGGGACAGGGGGAGGATCTGAAGCTTTCTTT. This codes for CASSQGTGGGSEAFF.